The clone carrying this T cell receptor (beta chain) was counted many times. The record originates from a study of T-cell reconstitution after alpha-beta-depleted transplantation in children. The germline CDR1 and CDR2 sequences are SGHVS and FQNEAQ. V lost 5 bases to trimming and J lost 3 bases, with 14 bases between them. This CDR3 spans 14 amino acids. Unique molecular identifiers were built into the TCRbeta library. TCRdb re-called the PCR reads through MiXCR, storing one row per CDR3 protein. The data contain some 250,000 distinct CDR3 sequences, around 11% of them singletons. This sequence was found in a human donor who donated a stem cell graft to a child with acute lymphoblastic leukemia. The source material was PBMCs from the stem cell graft donor, sampled from the stem cell graft. The chain carries TRBV7-8 and TRBJ2-7; unclear D gene. The CDR3 DNA is TGTGCCAGCAGCCGACCGGGCCAACTCTACGAGCAGTACTTC. Translated, it gives CASSRPGQLYEQYF.